Included here is one T cell receptor beta chain sequence, with context. Antigen: not known. Trimming removed 5 bases at V and 10 bases at J, with 21 bases between. The germline V gene has CDR1 PRHDT and CDR2 FYEKMQ (reference sequence). The CDR3 extends over 16 amino acids. Here immunoSEQ multiplex PCR was the method, and the copy in TCRdb shows in-frame clones only, minus some. The sample gives tens of thousands of clones, around 89% of which show up once; 0.4% to 0.6% is in the top ten. These data come from a study of OX40 agonist ivuxolimab in advanced cancers. Study context: The study treated patients with ivuxolimab, an agonistic anti-OX40 (CD134) antibody. Study results and caveats: At 0.1 to 3.0 mg/kg, CD4+ and CD8+ blood T cells expanded clonally by week 6.

Blood samples were obtained at baseline, cycle 4 day 1, and cycle 7 day 1. This TCR derives from an adult with an advanced solid tumor such as melanoma, head and neck, liver or kidney cancer. The material sequenced was CD4+ or CD8+ T cells sorted from blood, taken in a trial of the OX40 agonist ivuxolimab. The gene calls are TRBV13 and TRBJ1-6, with D perhaps matching TRBD1 (5 bases). CDR3 coding DNA: TGTGCCAGCAGCCGTAACCAGGGAGGGTACAGGTCACCCCTCCACTTT. Its protein product is CASSRNQGGYRSPLHF.